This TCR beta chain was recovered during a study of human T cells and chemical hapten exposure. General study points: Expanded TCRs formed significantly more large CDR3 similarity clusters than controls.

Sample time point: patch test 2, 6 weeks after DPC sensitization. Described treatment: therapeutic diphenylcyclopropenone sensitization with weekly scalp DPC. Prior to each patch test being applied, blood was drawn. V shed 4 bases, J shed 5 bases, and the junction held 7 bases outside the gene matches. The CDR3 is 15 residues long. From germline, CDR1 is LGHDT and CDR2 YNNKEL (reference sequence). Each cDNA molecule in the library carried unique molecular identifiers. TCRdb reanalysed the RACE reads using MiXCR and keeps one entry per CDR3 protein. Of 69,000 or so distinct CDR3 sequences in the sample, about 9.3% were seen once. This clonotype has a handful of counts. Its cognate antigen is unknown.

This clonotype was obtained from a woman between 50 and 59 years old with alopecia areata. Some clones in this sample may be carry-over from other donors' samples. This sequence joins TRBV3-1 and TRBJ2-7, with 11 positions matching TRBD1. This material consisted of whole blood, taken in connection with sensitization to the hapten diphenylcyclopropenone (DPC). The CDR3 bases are TGTGCCAGCAGCCCGGGGACAGGGGGACGAGACGAGCAGTACTTC. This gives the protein CASSPGTGGRDEQYF.